The 11 T cell receptor beta chains below all came from one sample that was sequenced in a study of Graves' ophthalmopathy and Graves' hyperthyroidism. RNA transcripts served as template for amplifying TCR beta CDR3 sequences. HTBI-primed RT-PCR formed the first round, and a multiplex PCR formed the second. TCRdb reanalysed the multiplex PCR reads using MiXCR and keeps one entry per CDR3 protein. The sample contains 150,000 to 200,000 distinct CDR3 sequences, 30% to 45% of which appear only once. The sample taken for sequencing was peripheral blood. The receptors were gathered from a woman aged 40 to 50 with Graves' ophthalmopathy.

This clonotype has ten or more counts. The J gene is TRBJ1-1, the V gene TRBV12-3 or TRBV12-4; D gene ambiguous. This CDR3 contains 14 residues. Trimming took off 2 bases at V and 2 bases at J, with 9 bases between the two ends. CDR3 sequence (DNA): TGTGCCAGCAGTTTACGTCTAGGTAACACTGAAGCTTTCTTT. Translating gives CASSLRLGNTEAFF.

In this sample, this clonotype turned up many times. The chain has TRBV29-1 and TRBJ2-2; D remains unclear. CDR3 length equals 11 residues. From germline, CDR1 is SQVTM and CDR2 ANQGSEA. Trimming shortened V by 5 bases and J by 4 bases, and 5 bases separated the two germline ends. The CDR3 bases are TGCAGCGTTTTGCTCACCGGGGAGCTGTTTTTT. This gives the protein CSVLLTGELFF.

Ten or more counts support this clonotype. The chain carries TRBV28 and TRBJ1-1; D uncertain. Trimming left V 6 bases short and J 2 bases short, with 16 bases between. Germline V CDR1 and CDR2: MDHEN, SYDVKM. This CDR3 is 15 amino acids long. The CDR3 protein is CASSLTPAGNTEAFF. In DNA, the CDR3 is TGTGCCAGCAGCTTGACTCCAGCCGGCAACACTGAAGCTTTCTTT.

This clonotype was observed at least ten times. J is TRBJ2-7 and V is TRBV5-1, with 7 bases that match TRBD1. This CDR3 has 15 residues. CDR1 and CDR2 (germline): SGHRS, YFSETQ. V was pared by 1 base and J by 3 bases, with 7 bases of the junction left unmatched. The CDR3 region is CASSLQGVAIYEQYF. The DNA for the CDR3 is TGCGCCAGCAGCTTGCAGGGGGTAGCCATCTACGAGCAGTACTTC.

This clonotype appeared many times. The V gene is TRBV10-3, the J gene TRBJ1-1, with 8 bases that match TRBD1. The germline CDR1 and CDR2 sequences are ENHRY and SYGVKD. The CDR3 extends over 15 amino acids. J was trimmed by 3 bases and V by 10 bases; bases with no gene match: 13. The CDR3 nucleotides are TGTGCCACCAGAGCTACAGGGGGGAGAGACACTGAAGCTTTCTTT. Amino acids: CATRATGGRDTEAFF.

There are many counts of this clonotype. This chain joins TRBV29-1 and TRBJ2-7; 7 bases align to TRBD1. Trimming took 7 bases from V and 0 from J; bases not matched to a gene: 6. Germline V gene lookup returns CDR1 SQVTM and CDR2 ANQGSEA. CDR3 length: 13 residues. The CDR3 loop reads CSAEDRSSYEQYF. DNA for the CDR3: TGCAGCGCAGAGGACAGGAGCTCCTACGAGCAGTACTTC.

Ten or more counts support this clonotype. V and J are TRBV19 and TRBJ1-1; the D gene is possibly TRBD1 (5 bases). Germline loops: CDR1 LNHDA, CDR2 SQIVND (reference sequence). The CDR3 runs to 14 residues. V dropped 3 bases and J dropped 4 bases, with 12 bases sitting between them. This chain's CDR3 is CASSITGTFTEAFF. DNA for the CDR3: TGTGCCAGTAGTATTACCGGGACCTTCACTGAAGCTTTCTTT.

This clonotype was observed once. The chain has TRBV20-1 and TRBJ1-5, with a tentative D call TRBD1 (6 bases). CDR1 DFQATT and CDR2 SNEGSKA come from the germline V gene (reference sequence). The CDR3 totals 13 residues. Trimming removed 6 bases from V and 3 bases from J, with 12 bases in between. CDR3 residues: CSASRTDNQPQHF. The DNA for the CDR3 is TGCAGTGCCAGCCGGACAGACAATCAGCCCCAGCATTTT.

This clonotype was picked up many times. The chain links TRBV12-3 or TRBV12-4 to TRBJ2-7; TRBD1 aligns across 11 bases. The length of the CDR3 is 15 residues. V gave up 4 bases and J gave up 4 bases; unmatched junction bases: 6. The CDR3 loop reads CASSSQGQGGYEQYF. As DNA, the CDR3 is TGTGCCAGCAGTTCCCAGGGACAGGGGGGGTACGAGCAGTACTTC.

The rearrangement joins TRBV11-1 to TRBJ2-7; D may be TRBD1 (7 bases). Trimming shortened V by 2 bases and J by 4 bases, and 18 bases separated the two germline ends. The germline CDR1 and CDR2 sequences are SGHAT and FQDESV (reference sequence). The CDR3 is 16 residues long. CDR3 coding DNA: TGTGCCAGCAGCTTATATCGCGCAGGGGGGATATACGAGCAGTACTTC. It specifies CASSLYRAGGIYEQYF.

The chain recombines TRBV24-1 with TRBJ1-5; D possibly corresponds to TRBD1 (5 bases). Trimming stripped 4 bases from V and 6 bases from J, with 12 bases between. The V gene's germline CDR1 is KGHDR and CDR2 SFDVKD. This CDR3 region has 14 residues. The CDR3 coding sequence is TGTGCCACCAGTGACGCGGGGACGTCTCAGCCCCAGCATTTT. It encodes CATSDAGTSQPQHF.